This TCR beta chain is from a study of blood T cell repertoires in COVID-19. Across the whole study: Nucleic acid was either cDNA or gDNA, and it came from T cells, B-cell-depleted T cells, or PBMCs.

This CDR3 contains 16 residues. Trimming at V came to 4 bases and at J to 9 bases, leaving 15 bases not matched to a gene. The germline CDR1 and CDR2 sequences are SGHTS and YDEGEE. As processed by the authors: Estimation of nucleated cell counts relied on the amplification of reference gene primers. The repertoire was sequenced with immunoSEQ multiplex PCR; TCRdb's copy has only in-frame clones and lacks some. V and J calls plus clone size are reproduced from that table; the DNA served to infer D and trimming. The sample includes some 150,000 clones, 87% seen only once; the top ten take roughly 1.4%.

The sequenced material came from peripheral blood. This TCR was sampled from a woman between 50 and 59 years old with acute or convalescent COVID-19. The chain uses TRBV5-8 and TRBJ2-1, with 8 bases aligning to TRBD2. The CDR3 protein is CASSLAPDGRVGEQFF. CDR3 nucleotide sequence: TGTGCCAGCAGCCTAGCTCCTGACGGGAGGGTCGGTGAGCAGTTCTTC.